This T cell receptor (beta chain) was obtained from a study of blood T cell repertoires in COVID-19. Study at large: Researchers got acute and convalescent COVID-19 samples from the United States, Italy and Spain. T cells, B-cell-depleted T cells, or PBMCs provided the cDNA or gDNA that served as material.

CDR1 PRHDT and CDR2 FYEKMQ come from the germline V gene (reference sequence). The CDR3 sequence is 16 residues long. The V end lost 4 bases, the J end lost 0 bases, and 15 bases lay between the germline ends. Original processing notes: Quantification of nucleated cells was approximated via reference gene primer amplification. Repertoires were generated with immunoSEQ multiplex PCR, while TCRdb's copy carries only in-frame clones and drops some. The V and J calls and clone size were taken over from that table, and D and trimming were inferred from the DNA. The profile covers over 70,000 clones, with 80% to 90% appearing a single time and over 8.5% taken by the ten largest.

The sequence derives from an elderly man with acute or convalescent COVID-19. The specimen was peripheral blood. The chain links TRBV13 to TRBJ1-1; D perhaps matches TRBD1 (6 bases). CDR3 DNA sequence: TGTGCCAGCAGCTCCGGACAGAGGCGAATGAACACTGAAGCTTTCTTT. Protein: CASSSGQRRMNTEAFF. Full variable domain (outside the CDR3, taken from reference TRBV13 and TRBJ1-1): AAGVIQSPRHLIKEKRETATLKCYPIPRHDTVYWYQQGPGQDPQFLISFYEKMQSDKGSIPDRFSAQQFSDYHSELNMSSLELGDSALYFCASSSGQRRMNTEAFFGQGTRLTVV.